The text below deals with one T cell receptor beta chain. Germline CDR1 LNHNV, CDR2 YYDKDF (reference sequence). The CDR3 covers 13 residues. V lost 0 bases and J lost 4, with 6 bases in between. Assignments of participants to cohorts depended upon their own reported clinical history. This sample was included in a study of blood T cell repertoires in COVID-19. Study at large: Whether acute or convalescent, the COVID-19 samples came from the United States, Italy and Spain.

Libraries were prepared by immunoSEQ multiplex PCR; TCRdb keeps only in-frame clonotypes and omits some of them. This sample has some 300,000 clones, with 88% found just once. The source is a woman in her twenties or thirties who had recovered from COVID-19. J is TRBJ1-2 and V is TRBV15; D ambiguous. Sequencing input: PBMCs or T cells enriched from blood (not recorded which). The CDR3 region has the DNA TGTGCCACCAGCAGAGACCAGTCCTATGGCTACACCTTC. It translates to CATSRDQSYGYTF. Full variable domain (remainder filled in from reference TRBV15 and TRBJ1-2): DAMVIQNPRYQVTQFGKPVTLSCSQTLNHNVMYWYQQKSSQAPKLLFHYYDKDFNNEADTPDNFQSRRPNTSFCFLDIRSPGLGDTAMYLCATSRDQSYGYTFGSGTRLTVV.